One sample yielded the 25 T cell receptor beta chains listed below, sequenced in a study of shared T cell receptors in the human thymus. Clones were read by immunoSEQ multiplex PCR, and TCRdb kept only the in-frame ones, dropping some. Counted here are more than 550,000 clones, around 85% occurring once; the ten biggest clones make up 0.008% to 0.011%. The same sample was also studied in work on human thymus T cells.

What was sequenced was thymocytes. The receptors shown here come from a girl under two years old with a congenital heart defect.

The V and J genes are TRBV7-2 and TRBJ1-1; tentatively, D is TRBD1 (6 bases). The germline V gene encodes CDR1 SGHTA and CDR2 FQGNSA. V was trimmed by 6 bases and J by 2 bases, leaving 16 bases between them. CDR3 length: 15 amino acids. The CDR3 nucleotides are TGTGCCAGCAGTTTTTCCAACAGGGTTAACACTGAAGCTTTCTTT. Translating gives CASSFSNRVNTEAFF.

The chain carries TRBV15 and TRBJ1-6; a possible D gene is TRBD1 (6 bases). CDR3 length: 16 residues. Deletions cut 11 bases from V and 8 bases from J, with 25 bases between. Germline V CDR1 and CDR2: LNHNV, YYDKDF (reference sequence). The CDR3 reads CAVSRTEQGRDSPLHF. As DNA, the CDR3 is TGTGCCGTCTCCCGAACGGAACAGGGTCGCGATTCACCCCTCCACTTT.

The V gene is TRBV4-1, the J gene TRBJ2-7; D possibly corresponds to TRBD2 (5 bases). Germline V gene sequence: CDR1 MGHRA, CDR2 YSYEKL. The CDR3 contains 15 residues. V was cut by 1 base and J by 3 bases, with 13 bases left in between. The CDR3 reads CASSQGGSPLYEQYF. DNA for the CDR3: TGCGCCAGCAGCCAAGGAGGGAGTCCCCTCTACGAGCAGTACTTC.

The chain couples TRBV7-3 to TRBJ1-1; 9 bases are shared with TRBD1. Germline CDR1 SGHTA, CDR2 FQGTGA. The CDR3 loop spans 16 amino acids. The J segment lost 10 bases and the V segment lost 6 bases, leaving 18 bases of the junction unmatched. Here the CDR3 reads CASSPGQGNQHNGAFF. The CDR3 DNA reads TGTGCCAGCAGTCCGGGACAGGGAAATCAACACAATGGAGCTTTCTTT.

This clone was found a few times. The chain links TRBV7-2 to TRBJ2-7; weak D call: TRBD1 (6 bases). V lost 2 bases and J 7 bases, leaving 15 bases between the germline ends. The CDR3 loop spans 14 amino acids. CDR1 is SGHTA and CDR2 is FQGNSA in the germline V gene. The CDR3 DNA reads as TGTGCCAGCAGCTTAAGGGACACCACCCGGGAGCAGTACTTC. Protein sequence: CASSLRDTTREQYF.

This chain links TRBV4-1 with TRBJ1-1, with no clear D. The V end lost 0 bases, the J end lost 11 bases, and 10 bases lay between the germline ends. This CDR3 is built from 12 residues. The germline V gene encodes CDR1 MGHRA and CDR2 YSYEKL. CDR3 bases: TGCGCCAGCAGCCAAGATAGGACTGGGGCTTTCTTT. This translates into CASSQDRTGAFF.

This chain uses TRBV28 with TRBJ1-6; 7 bases align to TRBD1. The CDR3 extends over 13 amino acids. Germline CDR1 is MDHEN and CDR2 is SYDVKM. Trimming at V came to 2 bases and at J to 9 bases, leaving 1 base not matched to a gene. The CDR3 spells CASSLPGGSPLHF. DNA of the CDR3: TGTGCCAGCAGTTTACCAGGGGGTTCACCCCTCCACTTT.

J is TRBJ2-7 and V is TRBV27; the D gene is possibly TRBD2 (6 bases). The CDR3 has 16 amino acids. Trimming took 5 bases from V and 1 from J, leaving 18 bases between them. In germline, CDR1 is MNHEY, CDR2 SMNVEV (reference sequence). CDR3: CASSPHVFRGSYEQYF. In DNA, the CDR3 is TGTGCCAGCAGTCCCCACGTTTTTCGGGGGTCCTACGAGCAGTACTTC.

V gene TRBV2 combines with J gene TRBJ1-2; a possible D gene is TRBD1 (6 bases). Between the trimmed V and J ends, which lost 5 bases and 8 bases, there was a span of 12 bases. This CDR3 is built from 12 residues. Germline-derived CDR1 and CDR2 are SNHLY and FYNNEI. CDR3 region: CASSTTGSGYTF. In DNA, the CDR3 is TGTGCCAGCAGTACAACAGGGTCCGGCTACACCTTC.

The table lists this clone with a few counts. The chain is built from TRBV19 and TRBJ1-5, with 9 nucleotides matching TRBD1. The V and J ends lost 3 bases and 7 bases, in that order; junction bases with no gene match: 7. The V gene's germline CDR1 is LNHDA and CDR2 SQIVND (reference sequence). The CDR3 spans 15 residues. The CDR3 bases are TGTGCCAGTAGTATCGCACAGGGGGCGGACCAGCCCCAGCATTTT. Translating it yields CASSIAQGADQPQHF.

Only one count was recorded for this clone. The chain employs TRBV6-1 and TRBJ2-7; TRBD2 agrees at 8 bases. CDR1 and CDR2 from the germline V gene are MNHNS and SASEGT. The trim removed 1 base at V and 2 bases at J, leaving 19 bases unmatched. The length of the CDR3 is 20 residues. The CDR3 sequence is CASSEGTSREPAGIAYEQYF. Here the CDR3 DNA reads TGTGCCAGCAGTGAAGGGACTAGCCGCGAACCTGCGGGGATCGCCTACGAGCAGTACTTC.

The chain employs TRBV11-2 and TRBJ2-2; perhaps TRBD1 as D (5 bases). The CDR3 length is 14 residues. V was shortened by 4 bases and J by 1 base, with 7 bases between the two germline ends. Germline V gene lookup returns CDR1 SGHAT and CDR2 FQNNGV. The DNA of the CDR3 is TGTGCCAGCAGCTCGACAGTGAACACCGGGGAGCTGTTTTTT. Translating gives CASSSTVNTGELFF.

The chain employs TRBV18 and TRBJ1-1; D is ambiguous. The CDR3 contains 14 residues. Trimming removed 5 bases at V and 5 bases at J, with 15 bases between. Germline V gene lookup returns CDR1 KGHSH and CDR2 LQKENI. CDR3: CASSDSGEETEAFF. The CDR3 bases are TGTGCCAGCTCAGACTCCGGCGAGGAGACTGAAGCTTTCTTT.

This sequence joins TRBV7-2 and TRBJ1-6, with D tentatively TRBD1 (6 bases). The CDR3 spans 19 residues. Trimming took off 6 bases at V and 10 bases at J, with 31 bases between the two ends. From germline, CDR1 is SGHTA and CDR2 FQGNSA. The CDR3 reads CASRQRGPRTALGRSPLHF. CDR3 nucleotide sequence: TGTGCCAGCAGACAGCGAGGCCCACGGACAGCTTTAGGGAGATCACCCCTCCACTTT.

The DNA of the CDR3 is TGCAGCGTTGAATTAGGAGCTAGCGGGGGGCGGCAGTACTTC. Translated: CSVELGASGGRQYF. V usage is TRBV29-1 and J usage is TRBJ2-7; 11 nucleotides align to TRBD2. Germline CDR1 SQVTM, CDR2 ANQGSEA. The V segment lost 2 bases and the J segment 9 bases; nucleotides outside the gene matches: 9. The length of the CDR3 is 14 residues.

In nucleotides, the CDR3 is TGTGCCAGCAGTGAGGTGGCGGCTTCTAACTATGGCTACACCTTC. It codes for CASSEVAASNYGYTF. This sequence joins TRBV6-1 and TRBJ1-2; D unclear. The CDR3 totals 15 residues. V was cut by 3 bases and J by 0 bases, with 11 bases left in between. CDR1 is MNHNS, CDR2 SASEGT, per germline.

The CDR3 region has the DNA TGTGCCAGCAGCCGTGAGGACTACCTATACAATGAGCAGTTCTTC. Translating gives CASSREDYLYNEQFF. This chain connects TRBV5-6 to TRBJ2-1, with D tentatively TRBD2 (6 bases). Germline V gives CDR1 SGHDT, CDR2 YYEEEE. Trimming pared 4 bases from V and 4 bases from J, leaving 15 bases between. The CDR3 sequence is 15 residues long.

This chain uses TRBV12-5 with TRBJ2-7; TRBD2 aligns across 7 bases. Germline assignment: CDR1 LGHNT and CDR2 FRNRAP. The CDR3 length is 16 residues. Losses at the gene ends were 5 bases for V and 0 bases for J; bases not matched to a gene: 10. The CDR3 here is CASGTFQRGHSYEQYF. CDR3 in DNA: TGTGCTAGTGGTACATTCCAGCGGGGCCACTCCTACGAGCAGTACTTC.

This rearrangement joins TRBV7-9 to TRBJ2-5; 7 bases are a match to TRBD1. CDR1 and CDR2 from the germline V gene are SEHNR and FQNEAQ (reference sequence). This CDR3 contains 15 residues. V lost 0 bases and J lost 3; bases outside the gene matches: 4. DNA for the CDR3: TGTGCCAGCAGCTTAGCGAACAGGGGAAAAGAGACCCAGTACTTC. Translated, it gives CASSLANRGKETQYF.

The chain is built from TRBV4-1 and TRBJ1-2; TRBD1 is a possible D gene (5 bases). Trimming stripped 6 bases from V and 7 bases from J, with 18 bases between. The germline V gene has CDR1 MGHRA and CDR2 YSYEKL. The CDR3 spans 14 residues. This CDR3 is CASSSPGYNTGYTF. The CDR3 nucleotides read TGCGCCAGCAGTAGTCCAGGGTATAATACTGGCTACACCTTC.

This CDR3 is CASSLQPGEHEQFF. The CDR3 nucleotides are TGTGCCAGCAGTTTACAACCAGGGGAGCATGAGCAGTTCTTC. The chain links TRBV28 to TRBJ2-1, with D possibly being TRBD1 (6 bases). The CDR3 loop spans 14 amino acids. Germline values: CDR1 MDHEN, CDR2 SYDVKM. Trimming took 2 bases from V and 8 from J, leaving 13 bases between them.

This chain uses TRBV6-5 with TRBJ1-1; 10 positions match TRBD1. V lost 5 bases and J lost 5; bases outside the gene matches: 2. The CDR3 is 13 amino acids. The V gene's germline CDR1 is MNHEY and CDR2 SVGAGI. CDR3 DNA: TGTGCCAGCAGTCGGACAGGGGGGACTGAAGCTTTCTTT. This gives the protein CASSRTGGTEAFF.

The chain links TRBV19 to TRBJ1-2; 8 nucleotides line up with TRBD1. The CDR3 has 16 amino acids. Per the germline V gene, CDR1 is LNHDA and CDR2 is SQIVND (reference sequence). V gave up 5 bases and J gave up 8 bases; unmatched junction bases: 16. The CDR3 bases are TGTGCCAGTAGTCATACCGGGGACAGGCGAGGTGGCGGCTACACCTTC. It is translated as CASSHTGDRRGGGYTF. The full variable domain, its missing parts supplied by reference TRBV19 and TRBJ1-2, is DGGITQSPKYLFRKEGQNVTLSCEQNLNHDAMYWYRQDPGQGLRLIYYSQIVNDFQKGDIAEGYSVSREKKESFPLTVTSAQKNPTAFYLCASSHTGDRRGGGYTFGSGTRLTVV.

The chain employs TRBV15 and TRBJ2-5; possible D gene TRBD2, 6 bases. V was trimmed by 1 base and J by 5 bases, leaving 17 bases between them. This CDR3 has 16 residues. Germline CDR1 reads LNHNV; CDR2 reads YYDKDF (reference sequence). CDR3 loop: CATSRGRVSRWETQYF. CDR3 in DNA: TGTGCCACCAGCAGAGGGAGGGTTTCGAGGTGGGAGACCCAGTACTTC.

The chain joins TRBV7-9 to TRBJ2-7; 8 nucleotides agree with TRBD2. The CDR3 spans 14 residues. The J segment lost 0 bases and the V segment lost 6 bases, leaving 4 bases of the junction unmatched. Germline V gene lookup returns CDR1 SEHNR and CDR2 FQNEAQ (reference sequence). CDR3 loop: CASRKRGSSYEQYF. CDR3 coding DNA: TGTGCCAGCAGGAAGCGGGGGAGCTCCTACGAGCAGTACTTC. Using reference TRBV7-9 and TRBJ2-7 for the parts outside the CDR3, the full variable domain is DTGVSQNPRHKITKRGQNVTFRCDPISEHNRLYWYRQTLGQGPEFLTYFQNEAQLEKSRLLSDRFSAERPKGSFSTLEIQRTEQGDSAMYLCASRKRGSSYEQYFGPGTRLTVT.